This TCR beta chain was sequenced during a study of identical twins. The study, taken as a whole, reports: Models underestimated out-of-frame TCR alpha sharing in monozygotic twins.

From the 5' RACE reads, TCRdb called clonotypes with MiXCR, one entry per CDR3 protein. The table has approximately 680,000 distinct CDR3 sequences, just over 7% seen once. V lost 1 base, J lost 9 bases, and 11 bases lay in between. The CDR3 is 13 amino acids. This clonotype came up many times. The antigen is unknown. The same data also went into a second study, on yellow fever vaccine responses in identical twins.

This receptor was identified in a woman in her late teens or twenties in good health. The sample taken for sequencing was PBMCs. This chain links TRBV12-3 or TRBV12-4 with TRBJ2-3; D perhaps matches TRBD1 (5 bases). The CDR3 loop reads CASSLGATGTQYF. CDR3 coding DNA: TGTGCCAGCAGTTTAGGGGCAACAGGCACGCAGTATTTT.